These 23 T cell receptor beta chains were all obtained from the same sample, sequenced in a study of cytomegalovirus exposure and HLA in healthy donors. The PCR was carried out with 60 Vbeta primers and 13 Jbeta primers. The method was immunoSEQ multiplex PCR; TCRdb's version includes in-frame clones alone and lacks a portion of them. This table holds over 150,000 clones, about 73% found once. Material: PBMCs. Receptors were obtained from a woman aged 45-65 years in good health and CMV-seropositive.

V usage is TRBV5-1 and J usage is TRBJ2-3; tentative D call: TRBD2 (5 bases). The CDR3 is 14 residues long. Germline V gene sequence: CDR1 SGHRS, CDR2 YFSETQ. Trimming left V 4 bases short and J 2 bases short, with 11 bases between. The CDR3 region has the DNA TGCGCCAGCAGCCCACCGGGATCCACAGATACGCAGTATTTT. Amino acid sequence: CASSPPGSTDTQYF.

The rearrangement uses TRBV19 and TRBJ1-5; no clear D gene. The CDR3 length is 15 residues. The germline CDR1 and CDR2 sequences are LNHDA and SQIVND (reference sequence). V gave up 6 bases and J gave up 0 bases, with 12 bases separating them. CDR3 protein: CASSQAAYSNQPQHF. In nucleotides, the CDR3 is TGTGCCAGTAGCCAGGCCGCTTATAGCAATCAGCCCCAGCATTTT.

The count of this clone is one. The gene calls are TRBV7-3 and TRBJ1-1; the D is unclear. The CDR3 extends over 16 amino acids. Trimming left V 2 bases short and J 0 bases short, with 13 bases between. Germline CDR1 and CDR2: SGHTA and FQGTGA. The CDR3 DNA sequence: TGTGCCAGCAGCTTAGAGTTTAGGAGGGTGAACACTGAAGCTTTCTTT. It specifies CASSLEFRRVNTEAFF.

This clone was counted a few times. The genes are TRBV2 and TRBJ2-7, with 8 positions matching TRBD1. Unmatched junction bases numbered 14, after V lost 7 bases and J lost 6 bases. This CDR3 comprises 15 residues. Germline CDR1 is SNHLY and CDR2 is FYNNEI. CDR3 loop: CASTRRAGGRGEQYF. The CDR3 DNA sequence: TGTGCCAGCACTCGAAGGGCAGGGGGCCGTGGCGAGCAGTACTTC.

The V and J genes are TRBV9 and TRBJ2-5; TRBD2 might be the D (6 bases). This CDR3 has 13 amino acids. Germline lookup yields CDR1 SGDLS and CDR2 YYNGEE. With 4 bases removed from V and 5 bases from J, the gap between germline ends came to 12 bases. CDR3 coding DNA: TGTGCCAGCAGCACCCGACTAGGGGAGACCCAGTACTTC. It codes for CASSTRLGETQYF.

This clone was observed at least ten times. This rearrangement joins TRBV29-1 to TRBJ2-6, with D possibly being TRBD1 (6 bases). CDR1 is SQVTM, CDR2 ANQGSEA, per germline. Trimming removed 6 bases from V and 0 bases from J, with 15 bases in between. The CDR3 extends over 16 amino acids. In DNA, the CDR3 is TGCAGCGTGAGCCGGGGACAACCCTCTGGGGCCAACGTCCTGACTTTC. Residues: CSVSRGQPSGANVLTF.

The V and J genes are TRBV5-4 and TRBJ2-2; D is ambiguous. V dropped 4 bases and J dropped 3 bases, with 4 bases sitting between them. Germline CDR1 SGHNT, CDR2 YYREEE (reference sequence). CDR3 length equals 12 residues. CDR3 coding DNA: TGTGCCAGCAGCCCTTACACCGGGGAGCTGTTTTTT. Its protein is CASSPYTGELFF.

J is TRBJ1-6 and V is TRBV9; 7 nucleotides line up with TRBD1. The CDR3 runs 19 residues. V lost 4 bases to trimming and J lost 4 bases; unmatched junction nucleotides: 17. CDR1 is SGDLS, CDR2 YYNGEE, per germline. Here the CDR3 DNA reads TGTGCCAGCAGCCCCTTATCCCCTGACCCGGGACAGTATAATTCACCCCTCCACTTT. Translation gives CASSPLSPDPGQYNSPLHF.

The CDR3 loop reads CASSWGSGDTEAFF. In DNA, the CDR3 is TGTGCCAGTAGTTGGGGATCAGGGGACACTGAAGCTTTCTTT. The gene calls are TRBV19 and TRBJ1-1; the D gene is possibly TRBD1 (6 bases). Germline-derived CDR1 and CDR2 are LNHDA and SQIVND (reference sequence). This CDR3 has 14 residues. Trimming cost V 5 bases and J 3 bases, with 13 bases left between them.

The chain joins TRBV19 to TRBJ2-7; TRBD2 matches at 11 bases. Germline assignment: CDR1 LNHDA and CDR2 SQIVND (reference sequence). V was clipped by 6 bases and J by 10 bases; unmatched bases: 17. CDR3 length equals 16 residues. The chain's CDR3 is CASSSGRLAGPSEQYF. In DNA, the CDR3 is TGTGCCAGTAGCTCCGGACGACTAGCGGGACCTTCGGAACAGTACTTC.

The chain joins TRBV2 to TRBJ1-3, with TRBD1 as a possible D gene (6 bases). The CDR3 is 14 residues long. Germline values: CDR1 SNHLY, CDR2 FYNNEI. Trimming removed 5 bases from V and 2 bases from J, with 10 bases in between. As DNA, the CDR3 is TGTGCCAGCAGTCGGCAGGGGCCTGGAAACACCATATATTTT. Translated: CASSRQGPGNTIYF.

The chain combines TRBV4-1 with TRBJ1-2, with TRBD1 as a possible D gene (6 bases). Germline V gene sequence: CDR1 MGHRA, CDR2 YSYEKL. Trimming removed 0 bases at V and 8 bases at J, with 19 bases between. The CDR3 totals 16 residues. CDR3 bases: TGCGCCAGCAGCCAAGAACGGGGGGGCCGATCAGCCGGCTACACCTTC. It yields the protein CASSQERGGRSAGYTF.

The CDR3, as DNA: TGTGCCTGGAAGGGGGGGCGGTACACCGGGGAGCTGTTTTTT. It specifies CAWKGGRYTGELFF. The rearrangement links TRBV30 to TRBJ2-2; perhaps TRBD2 as D (7 bases). This CDR3 has 14 residues. CDR1 is GTSNPN and CDR2 is SVGIG in the germline V gene (reference sequence). V was trimmed by 4 bases and J by 3 bases, leaving 12 bases between them.

V and J are TRBV12-5 and TRBJ2-2, with 10 bases matching TRBD1. V lost 3 bases and J lost 7; bases outside the gene matches: 5. Germline V lookup: CDR1 LGHNT, CDR2 FRNRAP. This CDR3 is 15 amino acids long. CDR3 loop: CASGLRQGADGELFF. In DNA form, the CDR3 reads TGTGCTAGTGGTTTACGACAGGGGGCTGACGGGGAGCTGTTTTTT.

This chain joins TRBV5-1 and TRBJ1-1, with 11 bases matching TRBD1. The CDR3 loop spans 17 amino acids. The V gene end was trimmed by 0 bases and the J gene end by 3 bases; junction bases not matched to a gene: 7. CDR1 is SGHRS, CDR2 YFSETQ, per germline. The CDR3 sequence is CASSLGDRGRMDTEAFF. CDR3 bases: TGCGCCAGCAGCTTGGGGGACAGGGGGAGGATGGACACTGAAGCTTTCTTT.

The chain recombines TRBV9 with TRBJ2-5; possibly TRBD1 for D (5 bases). Germline CDR1 is SGDLS and CDR2 is YYNGEE. V lost 0 bases and J lost 7, with 16 bases in between. The CDR3 contains 15 residues. The CDR3: CASSVGGVPTGTQYF. In DNA, the CDR3 is TGTGCCAGCAGCGTAGGGGGCGTCCCGACGGGGACCCAGTACTTC.

The chain links TRBV10-3 to TRBJ2-6; D is undetermined. V lost 6 bases and J lost 0, with 6 bases in between. Germline assignment: CDR1 ENHRY and CDR2 SYGVKD. The CDR3 is made up of 14 amino acids. The CDR3 DNA is TGTGCCATCAGCGTCAGCTCTGGGGCCAACGTCCTGACTTTC. Translation: CAISVSSGANVLTF.

The chain carries TRBV5-4 and TRBJ2-7; 8 bases align to TRBD1. The CDR3 consists of 14 residues. The J segment lost 6 bases and the V segment lost 5 bases, leaving 10 bases of the junction unmatched. Germline V gene lookup returns CDR1 SGHNT and CDR2 YYREEE (reference sequence). The CDR3: CASSSGGAGREQYF. The CDR3, as DNA: TGTGCCAGCAGTTCAGGGGGCGCGGGACGCGAGCAGTACTTC. Variable domain in full (rest from reference TRBV5-4 and TRBJ2-7): ETGVTQSPTHLIKTRGQQVTLRCSSQSGHNTVSWYQQALGQGPQFIFQYYREEENGRGNFPPRFSGLQFPNYSSELNVNALELDDSALYLCASSSGGAGREQYFGPGTRLTVT.

This chain links TRBV7-8 with TRBJ2-4, with 11 bases matching TRBD1. Unmatched junction bases numbered 2, after V lost 5 bases and J lost 8 bases. CDR1 and CDR2 from the germline V gene are SGHVS and FQNEAQ. This CDR3 contains 13 residues. The CDR3, as DNA: TGTGCCAGCAGCATGGGACAGGGGGACATTCAGTACTTC. Its translation: CASSMGQGDIQYF.

This clone was detected only once. J is TRBJ1-2 and V is TRBV11-3; a possible D gene is TRBD1 (6 bases). Trimming cost V 7 bases and J 5 bases, with 26 bases left between them. Germline V CDR1 and CDR2: SGHNT, YENEEA. CDR3 length equals 17 residues. The CDR3: CASIPNLYRARGYGYTF. The CDR3 DNA sequence: TGTGCCAGCATCCCCAATCTTTACAGGGCCAGAGGGTATGGCTACACCTTC. Together with reference TRBV11-3 and TRBJ1-2, the CDR3 gives the full variable domain: EAGVVQSPRYKIIEKKQPVAFWCNPISGHNTLYWYLQNLGQGPELLIRYENEEAVDDSQLPKDRFSAERLKGVDSTLKIQPAELGDSAVYLCASIPNLYRARGYGYTFGSGTRLTVV.

The genes are TRBV6-6 and TRBJ1-2; D might be TRBD1 (5 bases). Germline V CDR1 and CDR2: MNHNY, SVGAGI (reference sequence). The V end was cut by 7 bases, the J end by 2 bases, with 17 bases between. This CDR3 contains 15 residues. The CDR3 DNA sequence: TGTGCCAGCACCTTGACCCAGGGCGTCAACTATGGCTACACCTTC. This codes for CASTLTQGVNYGYTF.

The chain has TRBV11-2 and TRBJ1-1; a possible D gene is TRBD1 (6 bases). There are 16 residues in the CDR3. Trimming left V 7 bases short and J 1 base short, with 19 bases between. Germline V gene lookup returns CDR1 SGHAT and CDR2 FQNNGV. This CDR3 reads CASTLHPLGGNTEAFF. The CDR3 nucleotides are TGTGCCAGCACCCTCCACCCCCTAGGGGGGAACACTGAAGCTTTCTTT. Looking up the rest from reference TRBV11-2 and TRBJ1-1 gives the full variable domain: EAGVAQSPRYKIIEKRQSVAFWCNPISGHATLYWYQQILGQGPKLLIQFQNNGVVDDSQLPKDRFSAERLKGVDSTLKIQPAKLEDSAVYLCASTLHPLGGNTEAFFGQGTRLTVV.

The J gene is TRBJ1-2, the V gene TRBV30, with D unclear. Germline V gene lookup returns CDR1 GTSNPN and CDR2 SVGIG (reference sequence). The V gene lost 2 bases and the J gene lost 8 bases, with 9 bases spanning the gap. The CDR3 runs 11 residues. The CDR3 loop reads CAWSRRVGYTF. The CDR3 DNA sequence: TGTGCCTGGAGTCGCCGGGTCGGCTACACCTTC.